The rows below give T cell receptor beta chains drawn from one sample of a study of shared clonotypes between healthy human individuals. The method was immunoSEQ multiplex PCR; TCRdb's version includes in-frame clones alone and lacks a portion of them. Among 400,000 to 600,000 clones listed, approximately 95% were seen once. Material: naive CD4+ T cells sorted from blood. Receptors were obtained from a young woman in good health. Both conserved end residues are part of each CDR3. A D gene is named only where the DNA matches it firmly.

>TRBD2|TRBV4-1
CASSQFGREDTDTQYF
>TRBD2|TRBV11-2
CASSFLAGSYEQYF
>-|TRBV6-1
CASTKGTTEAFF
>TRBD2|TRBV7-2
CASSVTSAKTYEQYF
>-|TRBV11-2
CASSLGVLKETQYF
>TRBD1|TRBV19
CATHPGQGYYAGELFF
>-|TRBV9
CASSVGFTGSAYEQYF
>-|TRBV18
CASSPFALNHRAELTGNTIYF
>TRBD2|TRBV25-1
CASCGGVGNIQYF
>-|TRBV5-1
CASSVGTAGMQQYF
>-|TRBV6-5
CASSYSKGGGPYEQYF
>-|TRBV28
CASSSEHWGTFYNEQFF
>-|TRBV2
CASSTGNEQFF
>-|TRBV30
CAWVAGQGLDEQYF
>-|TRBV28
CASSFLGGGYTF
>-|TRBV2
CASSSGTRNTGELFF
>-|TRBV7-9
CASSLGLSYEQYF